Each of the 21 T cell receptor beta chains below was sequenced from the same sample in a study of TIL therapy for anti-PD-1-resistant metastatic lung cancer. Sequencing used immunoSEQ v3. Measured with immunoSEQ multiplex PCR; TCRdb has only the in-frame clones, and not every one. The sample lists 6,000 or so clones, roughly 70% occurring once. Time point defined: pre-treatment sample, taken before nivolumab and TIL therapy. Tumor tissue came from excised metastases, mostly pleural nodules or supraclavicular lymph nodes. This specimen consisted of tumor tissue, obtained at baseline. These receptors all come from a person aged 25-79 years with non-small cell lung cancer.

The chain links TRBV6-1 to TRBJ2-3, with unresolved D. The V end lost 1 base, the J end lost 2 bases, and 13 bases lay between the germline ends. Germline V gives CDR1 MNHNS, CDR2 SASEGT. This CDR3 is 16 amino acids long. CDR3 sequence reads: CASSEVGGSPTDTQYF. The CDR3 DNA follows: TGTGCCAGCAGTGAAGTTGGCGGTTCCCCCACAGATACGCAGTATTTT.

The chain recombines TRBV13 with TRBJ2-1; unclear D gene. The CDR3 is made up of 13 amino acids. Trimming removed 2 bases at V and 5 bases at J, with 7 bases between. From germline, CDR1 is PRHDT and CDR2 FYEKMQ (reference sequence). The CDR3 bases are TGTGCCAGCAGCTTACGGTTAAACAATGAGCAGTTCTTC. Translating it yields CASSLRLNNEQFF.

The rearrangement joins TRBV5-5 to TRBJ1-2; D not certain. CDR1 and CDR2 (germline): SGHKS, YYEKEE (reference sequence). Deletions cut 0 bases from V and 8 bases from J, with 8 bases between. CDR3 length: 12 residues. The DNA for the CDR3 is TGTGCCAGCAGCTTGGAGGCGGTCGGCTACACCTTC. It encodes CASSLEAVGYTF.

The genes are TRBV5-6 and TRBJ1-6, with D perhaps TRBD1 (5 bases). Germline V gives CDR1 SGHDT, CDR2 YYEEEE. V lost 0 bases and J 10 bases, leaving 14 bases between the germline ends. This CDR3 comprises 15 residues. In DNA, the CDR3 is TGTGCCAGCAGCTTGGCTGGGTTCGGGGGGTCACCCCTCCACTTT. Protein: CASSLAGFGGSPLHF.

Written as DNA, the CDR3 is TGTGCCTGCCCCAGGACTAGCGGGAGGTTGGAGACCCAGTACTTC. Translating it yields CACPRTSGRLETQYF. This chain connects TRBV30 to TRBJ2-5; 14 bases map to TRBD2. The CDR3 is made up of 15 amino acids. V gave up 6 bases and J gave up 5 bases; unmatched junction bases: 8. CDR1 GTSNPN and CDR2 SVGIG come from the germline V gene (reference sequence).

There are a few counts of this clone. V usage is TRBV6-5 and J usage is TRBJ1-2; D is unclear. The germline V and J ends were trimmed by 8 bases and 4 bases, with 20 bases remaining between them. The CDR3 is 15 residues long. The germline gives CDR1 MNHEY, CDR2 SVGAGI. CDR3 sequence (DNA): TGTGCCAGCTCCCCCGGGTCCCTAGGCTCCTATGGCTACACCTTC. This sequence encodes CASSPGSLGSYGYTF.

This CDR3 reads CASSLNLYNEQFF. The CDR3 DNA reads TGTGCCAGCAGCTTAAACCTCTACAATGAGCAGTTCTTC. This chain joins TRBV7-3 and TRBJ2-1; the D is unclear. The CDR3 has 13 amino acids. The V end lost 1 base, the J end lost 3 bases, and 4 bases lay between the germline ends. Germline CDR1 SGHTA, CDR2 FQGTGA.

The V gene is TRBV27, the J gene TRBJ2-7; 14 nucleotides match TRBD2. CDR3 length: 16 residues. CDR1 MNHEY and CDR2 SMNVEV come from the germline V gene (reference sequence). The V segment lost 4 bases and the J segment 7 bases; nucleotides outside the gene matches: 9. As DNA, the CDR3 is TGTGCCAGCAGTTCGATGACTAGCGGGAGGGCCTTTGAGCAGTACTTC. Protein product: CASSSMTSGRAFEQYF.

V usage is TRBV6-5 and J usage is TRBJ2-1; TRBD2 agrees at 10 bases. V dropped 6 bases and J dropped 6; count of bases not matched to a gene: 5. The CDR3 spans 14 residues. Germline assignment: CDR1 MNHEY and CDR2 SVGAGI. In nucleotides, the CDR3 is TGTGCCAGCAGATCTAGCGGGAGTGGCAATGAGCAGTTCTTC. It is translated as CASRSSGSGNEQFF.

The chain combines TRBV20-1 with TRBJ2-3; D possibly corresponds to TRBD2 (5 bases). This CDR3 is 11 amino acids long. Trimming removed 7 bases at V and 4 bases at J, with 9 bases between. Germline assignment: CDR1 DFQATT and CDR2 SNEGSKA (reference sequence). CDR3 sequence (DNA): TGCAGTGTTAGCGAGGCAGATACGCAGTATTTT. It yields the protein CSVSEADTQYF.

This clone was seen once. CDR3 nucleotide sequence: TGTGCCAGCAGCCAAGATCGAGCGGGAGGGCCAAGCTACTTC. Translation: CASSQDRAGGPSYF. This chain uses TRBV3-1 (or the pseudogene TRBV3-2) with TRBJ2-7; 10 positions match TRBD2. The CDR3 is made up of 14 amino acids. CDR1 and CDR2 (germline): LGHDT, YNNKEL (reference sequence). Losses at the gene ends were 0 bases for V and 13 bases for J; bases not matched to a gene: 9.

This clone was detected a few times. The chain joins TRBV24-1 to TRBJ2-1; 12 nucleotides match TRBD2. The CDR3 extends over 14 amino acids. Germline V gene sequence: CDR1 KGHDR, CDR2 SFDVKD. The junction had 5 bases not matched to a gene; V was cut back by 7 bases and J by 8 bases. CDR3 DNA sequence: TGTGCCACCAGGGAACTAGCGGGAGGTGATGAGCAGTTCTTC. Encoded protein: CATRELAGGDEQFF.

The CDR3 region is CAFSSRQGYGYTF. DNA for the CDR3: TGTGCCTTTTCCAGCAGACAGGGGTATGGCTACACCTTC. The V gene is TRBV30, the J gene TRBJ1-2; 8 positions agree with TRBD1. V shed 7 bases and J 5 bases; nucleotides not matched to a gene: 9. CDR3 length: 13 residues. In germline, CDR1 is GTSNPN, CDR2 SVGIG (reference sequence).

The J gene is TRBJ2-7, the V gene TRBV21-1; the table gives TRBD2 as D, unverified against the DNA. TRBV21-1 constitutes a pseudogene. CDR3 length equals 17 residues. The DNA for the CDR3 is TGTGCCAGCAGCAACGCTAGCGGGAAGTTGAAATCCTACGAGCAGTACTTC. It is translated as CASSNASGKLKSYEQYF.

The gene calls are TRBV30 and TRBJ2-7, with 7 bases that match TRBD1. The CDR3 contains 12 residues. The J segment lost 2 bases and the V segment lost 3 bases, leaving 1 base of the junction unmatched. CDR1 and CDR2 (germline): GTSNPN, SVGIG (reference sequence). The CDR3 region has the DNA TGTGCCTGGAGCCAGGGGGCCTACGAGCAGTACTTC. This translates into CAWSQGAYEQYF.

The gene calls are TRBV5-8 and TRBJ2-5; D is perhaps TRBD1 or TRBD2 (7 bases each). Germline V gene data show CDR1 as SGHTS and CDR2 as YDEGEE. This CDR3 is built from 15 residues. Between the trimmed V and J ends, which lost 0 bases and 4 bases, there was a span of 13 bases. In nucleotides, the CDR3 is TGTGCCAGCAGCTTGGTCGCAGGGGGGGGAGAGACCCAGTACTTC. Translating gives CASSLVAGGGETQYF.

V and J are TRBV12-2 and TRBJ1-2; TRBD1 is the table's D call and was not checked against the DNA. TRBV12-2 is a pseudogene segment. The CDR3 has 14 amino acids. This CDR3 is CASRSHKTVYGYTF. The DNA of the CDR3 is TGTGCAAGTCGCTCCCATAAGACAGTCTACGGCTACACCTTC.

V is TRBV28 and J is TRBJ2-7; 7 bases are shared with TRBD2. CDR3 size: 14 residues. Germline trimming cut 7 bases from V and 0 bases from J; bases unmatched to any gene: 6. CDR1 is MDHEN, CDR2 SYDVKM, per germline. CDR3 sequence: CASKWGGSSYEQYF. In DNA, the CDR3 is TGTGCCAGCAAGTGGGGCGGGAGCTCCTACGAGCAGTACTTC. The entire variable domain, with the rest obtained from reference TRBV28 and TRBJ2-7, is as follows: DVKVTQSSRYLVKRTGEKVFLECVQDMDHENMFWYRQDPGLGLRLIYFSYDVKMKEKGDIPEGYSVSREKKERFSLILESASTNQTSMYLCASKWGGSSYEQYFGPGTRLTVT.

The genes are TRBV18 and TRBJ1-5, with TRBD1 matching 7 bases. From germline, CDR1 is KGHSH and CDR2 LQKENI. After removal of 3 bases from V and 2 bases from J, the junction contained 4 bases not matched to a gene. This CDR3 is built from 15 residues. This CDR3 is CASSPETGGNQPQHF. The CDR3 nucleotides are TGTGCCAGCTCACCGGAAACAGGGGGCAATCAGCCCCAGCATTTT.

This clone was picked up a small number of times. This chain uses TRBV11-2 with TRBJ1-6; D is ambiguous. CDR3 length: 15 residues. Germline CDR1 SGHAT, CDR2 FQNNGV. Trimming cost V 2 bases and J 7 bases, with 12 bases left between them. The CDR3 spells CASSLLGPVNSPLHF. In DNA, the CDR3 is TGTGCCAGCAGCTTACTCGGACCGGTAAATTCACCCCTCCACTTT.

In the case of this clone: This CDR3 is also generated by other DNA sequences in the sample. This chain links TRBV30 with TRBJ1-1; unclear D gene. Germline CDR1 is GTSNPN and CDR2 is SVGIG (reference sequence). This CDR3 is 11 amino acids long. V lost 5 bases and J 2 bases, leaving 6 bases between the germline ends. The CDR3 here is CAWGENTEAFF. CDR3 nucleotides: TGTGCCTGGGGAGAAAACACTGAAGCTTTCTTT.